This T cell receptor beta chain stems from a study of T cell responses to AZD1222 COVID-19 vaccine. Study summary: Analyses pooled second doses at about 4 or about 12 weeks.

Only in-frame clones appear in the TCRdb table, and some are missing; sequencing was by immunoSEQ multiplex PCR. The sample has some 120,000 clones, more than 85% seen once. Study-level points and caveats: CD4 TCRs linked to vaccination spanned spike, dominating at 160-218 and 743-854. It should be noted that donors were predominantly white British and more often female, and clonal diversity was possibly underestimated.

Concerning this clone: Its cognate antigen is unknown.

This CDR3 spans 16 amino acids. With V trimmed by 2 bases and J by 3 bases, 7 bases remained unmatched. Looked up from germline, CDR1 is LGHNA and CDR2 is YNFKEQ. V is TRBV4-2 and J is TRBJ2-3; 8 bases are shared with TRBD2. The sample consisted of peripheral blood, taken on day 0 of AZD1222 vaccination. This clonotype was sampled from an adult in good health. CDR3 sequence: CASSQRAGEGTDTQYF. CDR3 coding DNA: TGTGCCAGCAGCCAACGAGCGGGAGAAGGGACAGATACGCAGTATTTT.